A single TCR beta chain is shown here with its context. The antigen is undetermined. V was pared by 7 bases and J by 6 bases, with 8 bases of the junction left unmatched. The CDR3 is 13 amino acids. The germline V gene has CDR1 LGHDT and CDR2 YNNKEL (reference sequence). These data come from a study of T cell responses to AZD1222 COVID-19 vaccine. Study findings and constraints: Clonal diversity was possibly underestimated, and the donors were mostly white British, with more females. An increase in Spike-specific TCR breadth and depth was observed after two AZD1222 doses. Across the whole spike, CD4 TCRs peaked at regions 160-218 and 743-854.

Method: immunoSEQ multiplex PCR; TCRdb's copy keeps in-frame clones and lacks some. Among about 67,000 clones listed, 80% to 90% were seen once. The starting material was peripheral blood, obtained 28 days after the second AZD1222 dose. The sequence was obtained from an adult who received the AZD1222 COVID-19 vaccine. The V and J genes are TRBV3-1 (or the pseudogene TRBV3-2) and TRBJ1-1; 7 nucleotides line up with TRBD1. In DNA, the CDR3 is TGTGCCAGCACCCGACAGGGTGGACCTGAAGCTTTCTTT. Translation: CASTRQGGPEAFF.